These 20 T cell receptor beta chains were all obtained from the same sample, sequenced in a study of T cells in Graves' hyperthyroidism and ophthalmopathy. RNA transcripts yielded amplified TCR beta CDR3 regions. HTBI primers were employed in a first-round RT-PCR of the TCR CDR3. TCRdb reprocessed the multiplex PCR reads with MiXCR, giving one entry per CDR3 protein. The table has about 560,000 distinct CDR3 sequences, about half seen once. Sequenced material: peripheral blood or thyroid tissue (not recorded which). The receptors come from a young woman with Graves' hyperthyroidism.

The chain employs TRBV29-1 and TRBJ1-4; D gene unclear. CDR1 and CDR2 (germline): SQVTM, ANQGSEA. The CDR3 spans 16 residues. Trimming took 4 bases from V and 0 from J, leaving 15 bases between them. This CDR3 reads CSVVSARTSTNEKLFF. The CDR3 DNA is TGCAGCGTTGTCTCGGCGAGGACTTCAACTAATGAAAAACTGTTTTTT.

The chain couples TRBV10-3 to TRBJ1-2; weak D call: TRBD1 (6 bases). Looked up from germline, CDR1 is ENHRY and CDR2 is SYGVKD. This CDR3 has 12 residues. V shed 4 bases and J shed 6 bases, with 9 bases lying between them. CDR3 coding DNA: TGTGCCATCAGTGCTGGGGGCCATGGCTACACCTTC. Residues: CAISAGGHGYTF.

This clonotype was detected once. The junction shows a germline mismatch at one end, possibly a read error. This chain connects TRBV10-3 to TRBJ2-5; the D gene could be TRBD1 or TRBD2 (5 bases each). Germline V gene data show CDR1 as ENHRY and CDR2 as SYGVKD. This CDR3 is 13 amino acids long. CDR3 sequence reads: CAIKQGTSETQYF. The CDR3 nucleotides read TGCGCCATCAAGCAAGGGACCAGTGAGACCCAGTACTTC.

The CDR3 nucleotides are TGCAGCGTAGGACAGGGGTTCACTGAAGCTTTCTTT. Encoded protein: CSVGQGFTEAFF. The V and J genes are TRBV29-1 and TRBJ1-1; 9 bases agree with TRBD1. J gave up 4 bases and V 6 bases, and 3 bases lay outside the gene matches. This CDR3 has 12 residues. CDR1 is SQVTM and CDR2 is ANQGSEA in the germline V gene.

This chain uses TRBV2 with TRBJ1-1, with 8 nucleotides matching TRBD1. Germline V gene data show CDR1 as SNHLY and CDR2 as FYNNEI. V dropped 9 bases and J dropped 1; count of bases not matched to a gene: 13. The CDR3 has 16 residues. The CDR3 protein is CARKGQVSFGNTEAFF. The CDR3 bases are TGTGCCAGGAAGGGACAGGTATCATTTGGGAACACTGAAGCTTTCTTT. The full variable domain, in which reference TRBV2 and TRBJ1-1 provide the parts outside the CDR3, is EPEVTQTPSHQVTQMGQEVILRCVPISNHLYFYWYRQILGQKVEFLVSFYNNEISEKSEIFDDQFSVERPDGSNFTLKIRSTKLEDSAMYFCARKGQVSFGNTEAFFGQGTRLTVV.

A remark on this clonotype: A read error may be the cause here, since a much bigger clone is one base away. The chain has TRBV10-3 and TRBJ2-7, with 7 bases lining up with TRBD2. CDR3 length: 14 residues. Germline V gene data show CDR1 as ENHRY and CDR2 as SYGVKD. The V and J ends lost 5 bases and 4 bases, in that order; junction bases with no gene match: 8. CDR3 sequence (DNA): TGTGCCATCAGTTACGTGGGAGGGCCTTACGAGCAGTACTTC. This gives the protein CAISYVGGPYEQYF.

As regards this clonotype: A much more abundant neighbour one base away suggests this may be a read error. The chain links TRBV10-3 to TRBJ2-5; the D gene is possibly TRBD2 (5 bases). The CDR3 runs 16 residues. Germline V gives CDR1 ENHRY, CDR2 SYGVKD. The V end lost 0 bases, the J end lost 5 bases, and 16 bases lay between the germline ends. The CDR3 bases are TGTGCCATCAGTGAGTCGACTCATAGAGGGCCGGAGACCCAGTACTTC. Translated: CAISESTHRGPETQYF.

The chain combines TRBV20-1 with TRBJ1-5; 9 bases are shared with TRBD1. With 5 bases clipped from V and 6 bases from J, the junction kept 17 bases outside the gene matches. CDR3 length equals 17 residues. The germline gives CDR1 DFQATT, CDR2 SNEGSKA (reference sequence). The CDR3 nucleotides are TGCAGTGCTGGGTTCCCGGGACAGGGCCCCACAGTTCAGCCCCAGCATTTT. Protein sequence: CSAGFPGQGPTVQPQHF.

CDR3 region: CASSLVGAREKLFF. As DNA, the CDR3 is TGTGCCAGCAGCTTAGTGGGCGCCCGAGAAAAACTGTTTTTT. The rearrangement links TRBV11-1 to TRBJ1-4; D is unresolved. The CDR3 totals 14 residues. Germline V gene sequence: CDR1 SGHAT, CDR2 FQDESV (reference sequence). V was trimmed by 1 base and J by 8 bases, leaving 11 bases between them. The full variable domain, rest sourced from reference TRBV11-1 and TRBJ1-4, is EAEVAQSPRYKITEKSQAVAFWCDPISGHATLYWYRQILGQGPELLVQFQDESVVDDSQLPKDRFSAERLKGVDSTLKIQPAELGDSAMYLCASSLVGAREKLFFGSGTQLSVL.

This clonotype occurred once. The V gene is TRBV20-1, the J gene TRBJ2-2, with D perhaps matching TRBD2 (8 bases). Germline V CDR1 and CDR2: DFQATT, SNEGSKA (reference sequence). CDR3 length: 14 residues. CDR3 coding DNA: TGCAGCTTACGGGAGGGACAGAGAACCGGGGAGCTGTTTTTT. Translation: CSLREGQRTGELFF.

The V and J genes are TRBV7-3 and TRBJ1-2; 7 bases align to TRBD1. Germline V gene sequence: CDR1 SGHTA, CDR2 FQGTGA. The J segment lost 7 bases and the V segment lost 5 bases, leaving 10 bases of the junction unmatched. The CDR3 consists of 14 residues. The chain's CDR3 is CASSPVDRDSGYTF. The CDR3, as DNA: TGTGCCAGCAGCCCAGTCGACAGGGACAGTGGCTACACCTTC.

This clonotype was detected only a few times. Sequence at one end of the junction differs from germline and may be a read error. The V call is TRBV5-1, the J call TRBJ1-5; D perhaps matches TRBD1 (6 bases). Germline CDR1 reads SGHRS; CDR2 reads YFSETQ. The CDR3 spans 16 residues. The CDR3 nucleotides read TGTGCCAGCAGCTCAATTACAGGGTTTAACAATCAGCCCCAGCATTTT. This sequence encodes CASSSITGFNNQPQHF.

The chain employs TRBV7-2 and TRBJ1-2; D possibly corresponds to TRBD1 (6 bases). CDR1 and CDR2 from the germline V gene are SGHTA and FQGNSA. The CDR3 has 14 residues. V lost 5 bases and J 6 bases, leaving 16 bases between the germline ends. The CDR3 DNA is TGTGCCAGCAGCCAAGCAGCGGGGGGCCATGGCTACACCTTC. This translates into CASSQAAGGHGYTF.

This clonotype was found once. The chain carries TRBV29-1 and TRBJ1-5; 9 nucleotides agree with TRBD1. This CDR3 region has 14 residues. Germline assignment: CDR1 SQVTM and CDR2 ANQGSEA. Trimming at V came to 4 bases and at J to 2 bases, leaving 3 bases not matched to a gene. CDR3 nucleotide sequence: TGCAGCGTTGTCCGGACAGGGGGCAATCAGCCCCAGCATTTT. This gives the protein CSVVRTGGNQPQHF.

Turning to this clonotype: A junction end diverges from the germline sequence, so it may reflect a read error. This sequence joins TRBV6-2 or TRBV6-3 and TRBJ1-2; 7 bases are a match to TRBD1. CDR1 is MNHEY, CDR2 SVGEGT, per germline. CDR3 length: 14 residues. The CDR3, as DNA: TGTGCCATCAGTTACCAGGACAGGACCTATGGCTACACCTTC. It is translated as CAISYQDRTYGYTF.

The gene calls are TRBV2 and TRBJ2-7, with a tentative D call TRBD2 (6 bases). The CDR3 sequence is 15 residues long. V was cut by 7 bases and J by 1 base, with 17 bases left in between. Germline V gene data show CDR1 as SNHLY and CDR2 as FYNNEI. Here the CDR3 DNA reads TGTGCCAGCACGGAGGGGCCGTACAGGTCCTACGAGCAGTACTTC. Amino acid sequence: CASTEGPYRSYEQYF.

Many counts were recorded for this clonotype. The rearrangement joins TRBV20-1 to TRBJ1-1, with D perhaps matching TRBD1 (6 bases). Germline V CDR1 and CDR2: DFQATT, SNEGSKA (reference sequence). Trimming removed 3 bases from V and 1 base from J, with 9 bases in between. There are 13 residues in the CDR3. CDR3 DNA: TGCAGTGCTAGCGACAGGTCGAACACTGAAGCTTTCTTT. Its translation: CSASDRSNTEAFF.

The genes are TRBV7-9 and TRBJ1-2; D not certain. The germline CDR1 and CDR2 sequences are SEHNR and FQNEAQ (reference sequence). V lost 3 bases to trimming and J lost 0 bases, with 11 bases between them. The CDR3 spans 15 residues. CDR3 residues: CASSLANSANYGYTF. The CDR3 region has the DNA TGTGCCAGCAGCTTGGCCAACAGTGCTAACTATGGCTACACCTTC.

The table lists this clonotype with a few counts. The V call is TRBV2, the J call TRBJ2-7; D remains ambiguous. The CDR3 totals 13 residues. V lost 5 bases and J lost 3, with 11 bases in between. Germline V lookup: CDR1 SNHLY, CDR2 FYNNEI. The CDR3 loop is CASSSPARYEQYF. CDR3 coding DNA: TGTGCCAGCAGTTCCCCGGCGCGCTACGAGCAGTACTTC.

The rearrangement joins TRBV12-5 to TRBJ2-5, with D unresolved. Germline CDR1 is LGHNT and CDR2 is FRNRAP. The germline V and J ends were trimmed by 0 bases and 1 base, with 12 bases remaining between them. There are 16 residues in the CDR3. The CDR3 nucleotides are TGTGCTAGTGGTTTGGTACCGTCGTCTGTCCAAGAGACCCAGTACTTC. Translation gives CASGLVPSSVQETQYF.